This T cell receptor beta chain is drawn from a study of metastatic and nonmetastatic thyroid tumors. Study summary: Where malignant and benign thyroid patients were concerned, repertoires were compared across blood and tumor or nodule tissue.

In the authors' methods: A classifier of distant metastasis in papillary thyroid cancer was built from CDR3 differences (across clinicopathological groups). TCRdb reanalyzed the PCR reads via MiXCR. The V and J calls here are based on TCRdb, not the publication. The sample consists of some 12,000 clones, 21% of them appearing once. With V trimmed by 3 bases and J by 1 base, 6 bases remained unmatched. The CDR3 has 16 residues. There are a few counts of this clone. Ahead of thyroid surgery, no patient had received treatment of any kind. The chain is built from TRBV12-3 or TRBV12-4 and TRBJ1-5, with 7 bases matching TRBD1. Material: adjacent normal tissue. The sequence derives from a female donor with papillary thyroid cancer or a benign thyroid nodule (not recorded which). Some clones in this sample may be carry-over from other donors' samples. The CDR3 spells CASSFGVQGSNQPQHF. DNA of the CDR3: TGTGCCAGCAGTTTCGGAGTACAGGGGAGCAATCAGCCCCAGCATTTT.